A selection of T cell receptor beta chains follows, all from one sample in a study of human T cells and chemical hapten exposure. TCRdb redid the calling of the RACE reads with MiXCR, one entry per CDR3 protein. This sample yields 70,000 or so distinct CDR3 sequences, of which over 8.5% are seen a single time; approximately 1.4% belongs to the top ten. The sequencing here drew on whole blood, taken in connection with sensitization to the hapten diphenylcyclopropenone (DPC). These receptors were taken from a woman aged 45 to 65 with alopecia areata. Some clones in this sample may be carry-over from other donors' samples. Each CDR3 is given without its conserved first and last residue.

V gene,J gene,CDR3 protein
TRBV10-2,TRBJ1-5,ASSESGTGGQPQH
TRBV6-1,TRBJ2-3,ASSRLAGPFTDTQY
TRBV20-1,TRBJ2-7,SAPGTDYEQY
TRBV6-2/TRBV6-3,TRBJ2-3,ASSSTARQGAHTDTQY
TRBV12-3/TRBV12-4,TRBJ2-1,ASSLRGNPYNEQF
TRBV7-2,TRBJ2-7,ASSLAGFPYEQY
TRBV28,TRBJ2-5,ASSLGGSETQY
TRBV12-3/TRBV12-4,TRBJ2-7,ASSLRTGAAEQY
TRBV29-1,TRBJ2-4,SVASRGQENIQY
TRBV14,TRBJ2-5,ASSQDASRETQY
TRBV2,TRBJ1-2,ASNFLEFYGYT
TRBV29-1,TRBJ1-1,SVETIPGGPNTEAF
TRBV27,TRBJ2-3,ASSLLGVTDTQY
TRBV18,TRBJ1-5,ASSPSDRSNQPQH
TRBV7-2,TRBJ2-1,ASSSTGTSGYNEQF
TRBV7-2,TRBJ2-3,ASSLGGGLPQADTQY
TRBV7-6,TRBJ2-3,ASSPQGGDTQY
TRBV4-3,TRBJ2-1,ASSQTTGAAYNEQF
TRBV29-1,TRBJ2-3,SVLKAGRTDTQY
TRBV6-2/TRBV6-3,TRBJ2-3,ASSYSPGGEGTDTQY
TRBV29-1,TRBJ2-1,SAQVYNEQF
TRBV6-2/TRBV6-3,TRBJ1-1,ASSRTYGNTEAF
TRBV7-2,TRBJ1-1,ASSLVGRSEAF
TRBV5-1,TRBJ1-1,ASSRGRKEAF
TRBV7-9,TRBJ2-1,ASSLVAGPYNEQF
TRBV27,TRBJ2-1,ASSFSRGNEQF
TRBV5-1,TRBJ2-5,ASSLFPGEQETQY
TRBV3-1,TRBJ2-3,ASSQVSDTQY
TRBV11-2,TRBJ2-2,ASSYAGTSAGELF
TRBV4-3,TRBJ1-2,ASSHQTGGFVNYGYT
TRBV5-4,TRBJ2-4,ASSLEYTGRGKAKNIQY
TRBV7-9,TRBJ2-3,ASSFVSDTQY
TRBV18,TRBJ1-4,ASSTNRDRSEKLF
TRBV4-1,TRBJ1-2,ASSQGDWDILNYGYT
TRBV7-9,TRBJ1-2,ASSTTNYGYT
TRBV6-6,TRBJ1-2,ASSPSTGRNNYGYT
TRBV11-3,TRBJ2-7,ASSPRDRGYEQY
TRBV28,TRBJ1-1,ASRSLLTEAF
TRBV10-2,TRBJ2-7,ASSDRLYEQY
TRBV5-5,TRBJ1-1,ASSPWTGRSTEAF
TRBV29-1,TRBJ1-2,SVGTDAYGYT
TRBV20-1,TRBJ2-1,SARGSGSPYNEQF